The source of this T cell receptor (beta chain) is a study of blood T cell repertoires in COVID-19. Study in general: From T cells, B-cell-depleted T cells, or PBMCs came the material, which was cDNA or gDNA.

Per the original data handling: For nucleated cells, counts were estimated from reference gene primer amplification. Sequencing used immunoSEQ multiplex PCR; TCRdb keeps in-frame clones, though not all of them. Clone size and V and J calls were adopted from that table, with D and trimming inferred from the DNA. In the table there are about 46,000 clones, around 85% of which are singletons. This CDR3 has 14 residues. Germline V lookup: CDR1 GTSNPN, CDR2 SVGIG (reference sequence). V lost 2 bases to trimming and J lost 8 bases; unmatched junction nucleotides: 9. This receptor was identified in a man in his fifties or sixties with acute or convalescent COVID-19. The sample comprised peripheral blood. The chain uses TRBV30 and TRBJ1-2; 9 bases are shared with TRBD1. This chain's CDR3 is CAWSFLDRGYGYTF. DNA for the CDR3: TGTGCCTGGAGTTTTCTGGACAGGGGTTACGGCTACACCTTC. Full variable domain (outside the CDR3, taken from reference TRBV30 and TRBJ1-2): SQTIHQWPATLVQPVGSPLSLECTVEGTSNPNLYWYRQAAGRGLQLLFYSVGIGQISSEVPQNLSASRPQDRQFILSSKKLLLSDSGFYLCAWSFLDRGYGYTFGSGTRLTVV.